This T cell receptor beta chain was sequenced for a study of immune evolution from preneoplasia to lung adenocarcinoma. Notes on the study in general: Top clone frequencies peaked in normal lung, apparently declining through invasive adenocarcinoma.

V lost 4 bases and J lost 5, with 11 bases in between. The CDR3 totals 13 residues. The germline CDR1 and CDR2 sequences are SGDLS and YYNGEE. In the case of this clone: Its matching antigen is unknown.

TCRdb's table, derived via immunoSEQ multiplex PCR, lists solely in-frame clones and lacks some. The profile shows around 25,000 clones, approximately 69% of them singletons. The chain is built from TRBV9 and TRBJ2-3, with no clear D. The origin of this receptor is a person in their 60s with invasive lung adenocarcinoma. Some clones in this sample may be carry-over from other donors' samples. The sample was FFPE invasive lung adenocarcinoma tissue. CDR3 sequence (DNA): TGTGCCAGCAGCACTCCAAGTTTAGATACGCAGTATTTT. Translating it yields CASSTPSLDTQYF. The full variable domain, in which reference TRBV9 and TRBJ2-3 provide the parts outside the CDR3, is DSGVTQTPKHLITATGQRVTLRCSPRSGDLSVYWYQQSLDQGLQFLIQYYNGEERAKGNILERFSAQQFPDLHSELNLSSLELGDSALYFCASSTPSLDTQYFGPGTRLTVL.